These 10 T cell receptor beta chains came from one sample sequenced in a study of cytomegalovirus exposure and HLA in healthy donors (dated by TCRdb to between 2016 and 2019). The library relied on the immunoSEQ multiplex PCR assay. For the multiplex PCR, a mixture combining 60 forward primers for TCR Vbeta segments and 13 reverse primers for TCR Jbeta segments was used. Entries here come from immuneACCESS through TCRdb and include only in-frame sequences with V and J called. Some clones fail to appear in such tables; in the studies checked, an unresolved V gene covers under half of the shortfall, and the cause of the remainder is unknown. A total of 200,000 to 250,000 clones appear in this sample, 70% to 85% of them only once. 2.5% to 3% of the sample lies in the top ten. Sequencing was performed on PBMCs. These receptors came from a woman aged 55-69 years in good health and CMV-seropositive.

V gene TRBV10-2 combines with J gene TRBJ2-5; 9 bases match TRBD2. CDR1 and CDR2 (germline): WSHSY, SAAADI. The CDR3 length is 16 residues. Germline trimming cut 2 bases from V and 0 bases from J; bases unmatched to any gene: 4. This CDR3 reads CASSELAGRYQETQYF. The CDR3 region has the DNA TGCGCCAGCAGTGAGCTAGCGGGAAGGTACCAAGAGACCCAGTACTTC.

The gene calls are TRBV5-4 and TRBJ1-2; D gene ambiguous. Germline lookup yields CDR1 SGHNT and CDR2 YYREEE (reference sequence). Trimming took 0 bases from V and 4 from J, leaving 13 bases between them. The CDR3 contains 15 residues. The CDR3 DNA sequence: TGTGCCAGCAGCTTGGCGTCAACGGGTTTCTATGGCTACACCTTC. It encodes CASSLASTGFYGYTF. Using reference TRBV5-4 and TRBJ1-2 for the parts outside the CDR3, the full variable domain is ETGVTQSPTHLIKTRGQQVTLRCSSQSGHNTVSWYQQALGQGPQFIFQYYREEENGRGNFPPRFSGLQFPNYSSELNVNALELDDSALYLCASSLASTGFYGYTFGSGTRLTVV.

This clone came up a few times. The chain links TRBV2 to TRBJ2-7, with D maybe TRBD1 (5 bases). The V end lost 3 bases, the J end lost 1 base, and 16 bases lay between the germline ends. This CDR3 has 16 amino acids. Germline V gives CDR1 SNHLY, CDR2 FYNNEI. The CDR3 DNA sequence: TGTGCCAGCAGTGATTTGACAATCAGGGATTCCTACGAGCAGTACTTC. Protein sequence: CASSDLTIRDSYEQYF.

The chain joins TRBV15 to TRBJ2-5, with 13 bases matching TRBD2. CDR3 length equals 20 residues. Trimming removed 1 base from V and 4 bases from J; junction bases left unmatched: 15. CDR1 is LNHNV and CDR2 is YYDKDF in the germline V gene (reference sequence). The chain's CDR3 is CATSRVGPRTSGGRGETQYF. The CDR3 DNA reads as TGTGCCACCAGCAGAGTCGGACCCCGGACTAGCGGGGGCCGGGGAGAGACCCAGTACTTC.

This chain joins TRBV18 and TRBJ1-5, with a possible D match to TRBD1 (5 bases). This CDR3 contains 13 residues. CDR1 KGHSH and CDR2 LQKENI come from the germline V gene. The V end was cut by 3 bases, the J end by 4 bases, with 7 bases between. The CDR3: CASSPGGNQPQHF. The CDR3 DNA is TGTGCCAGCTCACCGGGGGGGAATCAGCCCCAGCATTTT.

The genes are TRBV15 and TRBJ2-7; 7 positions match TRBD2. Germline values: CDR1 LNHNV, CDR2 YYDKDF (reference sequence). This CDR3 comprises 15 residues. Losses at the gene ends were 0 bases for V and 4 bases for J; bases not matched to a gene: 6. In DNA form, the CDR3 reads TGTGCCACCAGCAGAGATACCAGCGGGGAATACGAGCAGTACTTC. Its translation is CATSRDTSGEYEQYF.

The J gene is TRBJ2-5, the V gene TRBV5-1; 9 nucleotides match TRBD2. Per germline, CDR1 SGHRS and CDR2 YFSETQ. The CDR3 has 16 amino acids. After removal of 0 bases from V and 5 bases from J, the junction contained 8 bases not matched to a gene. This chain's CDR3 is CASSLAATAGGETQYF. As DNA, the CDR3 is TGCGCCAGCAGCTTGGCCGCGACAGCGGGAGGTGAGACCCAGTACTTC.

V and J are TRBV6-5 and TRBJ2-7; D perhaps matches TRBD1 (6 bases). CDR3 size: 15 residues. Trimming removed 0 bases from V and 0 bases from J, with 9 bases in between. From germline, CDR1 is MNHEY and CDR2 SVGAGI. CDR3 in DNA: TGTGCCAGCAGTTACTCACAGGGAGCCTCCTACGAGCAGTACTTC. Translation: CASSYSQGASYEQYF.

This clone was seen a few times. This sequence joins TRBV12-5 and TRBJ2-3, with a possible D match to TRBD1 (5 bases). With 6 bases removed from V and 3 bases from J, the gap between germline ends came to 13 bases. The CDR3 is 14 residues long. Looked up from germline, CDR1 is LGHNT and CDR2 is FRNRAP. This CDR3 is CASGRRERTDTQYF. The DNA for the CDR3 is TGTGCTAGTGGCCGCAGGGAACGGACAGATACGCAGTATTTT. Full variable domain (missing parts from reference TRBV12-5 and TRBJ2-3): DARVTQTPRHKVTEMGQEVTMRCQPILGHNTVFWYRQTMMQGLELLAYFRNRAPLDDSGMPKDRFSAEMPDATLATLKIQPSEPRDSAVYFCASGRRERTDTQYFGPGTRLTVL.

The chain employs TRBV9 and TRBJ2-2, with TRBD1 as a possible D gene (6 bases). From germline, CDR1 is SGDLS and CDR2 YYNGEE. V lost 4 bases, J lost 1 base, and 14 bases lay in between. The CDR3 runs 16 residues. The CDR3 DNA reads TGTGCCAGCAGCTATCAGGGGTCCCTGAACACCGGGGAGCTGTTTTTT. This codes for CASSYQGSLNTGELFF.